The following is a T cell receptor (beta chain) sequence with its context. As yet, its antigen is unknown. This specimen belongs to a study of T cell responses to AZD1222 COVID-19 vaccine. Study-level findings and limits: There were mostly white British donors and more females than males, and clonal diversity was possibly underestimated. Repertoire sampling happened only post peak T cell response.

Germline loops: CDR1 SNHLY, CDR2 FYNNEI. The V segment lost 7 bases and the J segment 1 base; nucleotides outside the gene matches: 8. The CDR3 covers 16 residues. The data were produced by immunoSEQ multiplex PCR, yet TCRdb's version contains in-frame clones alone and is incomplete. The sample comprises roughly 92,000 clones, approximately 91% of which are singletons, and 5% rests with the top ten. Specimen: peripheral blood, collected 28 days after the second AZD1222 dose. This TCR came from an adult who received the AZD1222 COVID-19 vaccine. The rearrangement uses TRBV2 and TRBJ1-5; 9 bases align to TRBD1. The DNA for the CDR3 is TGTGCCAGCACCGACCGGACAGGGGTAAGCAATCAGCCCCAGCATTTT. Its protein is CASTDRTGVSNQPQHF.